The rows below give T cell receptor beta chains drawn from one sample of a study of T cell responses to AZD1222 COVID-19 vaccine. Clones were read by immunoSEQ multiplex PCR, and TCRdb kept only the in-frame ones, dropping some. The sample lists 120,000 to 150,000 clones; more than 75% were seen once. The material sequenced was peripheral blood, taken on day 0 of AZD1222 vaccination. These TCRs come from an adult in good health. Both conserved end residues are part of each CDR3. Fields, in order: D gene, clone size, J gene, V gene, CDR3 DNA, CDR3 protein. D genes are given only for firm matches. For some rows the clone size is stated as once, few or many, or as a class when expanded; others skip it.

>.|.|TRBJ2-3|TRBV7-9
TGTGCCAGCAGTCCGGACTTCACAGATACGCAGTATTTT
CASSPDFTDTQYF
>.|.|TRBJ1-2|TRBV4-3
TGCGCCAGCAGCCAAGAATCGGGGGCGAACTATGGCTACACCTTC
CASSQESGANYGYTF
>.|.|TRBJ1-6|TRBV6-5
TGTGCCAGCAGTTATGGTCGGGCAAGGAGTTCACCCCTCCACTTT
CASSYGRARSSPLHF
>.|once|TRBJ1-1|TRBV29-1
TGCAGCGTTGAAGAGATGGTTCTGAACACTGAAGCTTTCTTT
CSVEEMVLNTEAFF
>TRBD1|few|TRBJ1-6|TRBV2
TGTGCCAGCAGGACGGGACAGTTAAATTCACCCCTCCACTTT
CASRTGQLNSPLHF
>.|.|TRBJ2-3|TRBV7-6
TGTGCCAGCAGCTTAGCAGCCTTCACAGATACGCAGTATTTT
CASSLAAFTDTQYF
>.|.|TRBJ1-3|TRBV15
TGTGCCACCAGCAGAGATGTAACAGCGGGAAACACCATATATTTT
CATSRDVTAGNTIYF
>TRBD1|once|TRBJ2-7|TRBV5-1
TGCGCCAGCAGCGTAACAGGGGGGATCGAGCAGTACTTC
CASSVTGGIEQYF
>.|.|TRBJ2-5|TRBV15
TGTGCCTCACAGGGCCGGGAGACCCAGTACTTC
CASQGRETQYF
>.|.|TRBJ1-3|TRBV18
TGTGCCAGCTCACAATCAGGGATTCTCTCTGGAAACACCATATATTTT
CASSQSGILSGNTIYF
>.|.|TRBJ2-1|TRBV5-1
TGCGCCAGCAGCCGAGGCCAGTCCCGGGATTCTGGGCAGTTCTTC
CASSRGQSRDSGQFF
>.|.|TRBJ2-1|TRBV11-2
TGTGCCAGCAGCTTGCGGAGGGCTAGTAATGAGCAGTTCTTC
CASSLRRASNEQFF
>.|.|TRBJ1-1|TRBV6-6
TGTGCCAGCAGACAAAGGACAGATCTCACTGAAGCTTTCTTT
CASRQRTDLTEAFF
>.|.|TRBJ2-3|TRBV3-1/TRBV3-2
TGTGCCAGCAGCCAAGATATCGGGGAGCAGAATACGCAGTATTTT
CASSQDIGEQNTQYF
>TRBD1|.|TRBJ2-7|TRBV24-1
TGTGCCACCAGTGATTCACAGGGGTTCGAGCAGTACTTC
CATSDSQGFEQYF
>.|.|TRBJ1-2|TRBV3-1/TRBV3-2
TGTGCCAGCAGCCAAGGACTGGGGGCTCCGGATGGCTACACCTTC
CASSQGLGAPDGYTF
>.|.|TRBJ1-2|TRBV5-6
TGTGCCAGCAGCTTACGCCGGGCCTATGGCTACACCTTC
CASSLRRAYGYTF
>TRBD2|.|TRBJ2-7|TRBV7-2
TGTGCCAGCAGCTTTCAGCCTGGTAGCGGGATCTTCTCCTACGAGCAGTACTTC
CASSFQPGSGIFSYEQYF
>.|.|TRBJ1-4|TRBV7-2
TGTGCCAGCAGCCTGCCAGGGGCTCGTGAAAAACTGTTTTTT
CASSLPGAREKLFF
>TRBD1|once|TRBJ1-4|TRBV19
TGTGCCAGTAGAAACAGGGCTAGGGGGCCTAATGAAAAACTGTTTTTT
CASRNRARGPNEKLFF
>.|few|TRBJ2-3|TRBV7-9
TGTGCCAGCAGCTCAATAGGAGGGGAAACAGATACGCAGTATTTT
CASSSIGGETDTQYF
>TRBD2|few|TRBJ2-3|TRBV7-9
TGTGCCAGCAGCTTAGCGGCGGGAGGAGATACGCAGTATTTT
CASSLAAGGDTQYF
>.|.|TRBJ2-7|TRBV4-3
TGCGCCAGCAGCCAATTCACTGCCAGCTCCTACGAGCAGTACTTC
CASSQFTASSYEQYF
>.|.|TRBJ2-1|TRBV7-2
TGTGCCAGCAGCTTCATGGAGGGCCCCTACAATGAGCAGTTCTTC
CASSFMEGPYNEQFF
>TRBD2|.|TRBJ2-3|TRBV5-5
TGTGCCAGCATCGGCGGGGGGGCCTCCTCGAGCACAGATACGCAGTATTTT
CASIGGGASSSTDTQYF
>.|.|TRBJ1-6|TRBV7-9
TGTGCCAGCAGCTCGGGAGGGGGAGGTTCACCCCTCCACTTT
CASSSGGGGSPLHF
>.|.|TRBJ2-7|TRBV6-5
TGTGCCAGCAGCGTTCGGGGGGCTTTTTCCTACGAGCAGTACTTC
CASSVRGAFSYEQYF
>.|.|TRBJ2-7|TRBV11-2
TGTGCCAGCAGCTTATCTCGGGACGGCTACGAGCAGTACTTC
CASSLSRDGYEQYF
>.|.|TRBJ1-1|TRBV15
TGTGCCACCAGCATGGGACGGCGGATGAACACTGAAGCTTTCTTT
CATSMGRRMNTEAFF
>.|.|TRBJ2-5|TRBV5-1
TGCGCCAGCAGCTTTGAGAGTCGGGGACTTACAGAGACCCAGTACTTC
CASSFESRGLTETQYF
>.|.|TRBJ1-4|TRBV29-1
TGCAGCGTTGGTGAGGAAAAACTGTTTTTT
CSVGEEKLFF
>TRBD2|.|TRBJ2-3|TRBV4-2
TGTGCCAGCAGCCAAGATCTTGGGGGGGGAGGCACAGATACGCAGTATTTT
CASSQDLGGGGTDTQYF
>.|.|TRBJ2-3|TRBV28
TGTGCCAGCAGACCAAGGGGGATTGGGCAGTATTTT
CASRPRGIGQYF
>TRBD2|.|TRBJ2-5|TRBV18
TGTGCCAGCTCACCCGCTAGGGGACTAGCGGGGGGCAGAGAGACCCAGTACTTC
CASSPARGLAGGRETQYF
>.|.|TRBJ2-5|TRBV18
TGTGCCAGCTCCACAGAGCCGCAAGAGACCCAGTACTTC
CASSTEPQETQYF
>TRBD1|once|TRBJ2-7|TRBV7-9
TGTGCCAGCAGCTTTGGGACAGACGAGCAGTACTTC
CASSFGTDEQYF
>.|.|TRBJ1-5|TRBV15
TGTGCCACCAGCAGGGACACGAGCCCCGGCATTCCCCAGCATTTT
CATSRDTSPGIPQHF
>TRBD1|.|TRBJ2-6|TRBV7-3
TGTGCCAGCAGCCTTATAGGTAGTAGGGACAGGGACTTTGGGGCCAACGTCCTGACTTTC
CASSLIGSRDRDFGANVLTF
>.|.|TRBJ1-2|TRBV7-2
TGTGCCAGCAGACCAAGACAGGATAACTATGGCTACACCTTC
CASRPRQDNYGYTF
>.|.|TRBJ2-7|TRBV29-1
TGCAGCGTTGTGTCCGGGTTCTCCTACGAGCAGTACTTC
CSVVSGFSYEQYF
>.|.|TRBJ2-3|TRBV6-1
TGTGCCAGCAGTGAAATCCGGGAACTCGCAGATTTT
CASSEIRELADF
>.|.|TRBJ2-1|TRBV11-2
TGTGCCAGCAGCTTTGGGCAGGGAGGTTACAATGAGCAGTTCTTC
CASSFGQGGYNEQFF
>TRBD1|.|TRBJ1-1|TRBV15
TGTGCCACCAGCTCGGACAGGGGAAACACTGAAGCTTTCTTT
CATSSDRGNTEAFF
>TRBD1|.|TRBJ1-4|TRBV11-2
TGTGCCAGCAGCTTCGGCAGGGGGGGTGAAAAACTGTTTTTT
CASSFGRGGEKLFF
>TRBD2|.|TRBJ2-1|TRBV13
TGTGCCAGCAGCCCAAAACTCCCCGGGACTAGCGGGACAAGGAGCTCCTACAATGAGCAGTTCTTC
CASSPKLPGTSGTRSSYNEQFF
>.|.|TRBJ1-3|TRBV18
TGTGCCAGCTCACCACTGGGGACGGGCTCTGGAAACACCATATATTTT
CASSPLGTGSGNTIYF
>TRBD2|.|TRBJ2-3|TRBV13
TGTGCCAGCAGTTTCGGGGGGGCAGATACGCAGTATTTT
CASSFGGADTQYF
>.|.|TRBJ2-1|TRBV5-1
TGCGCCAGCAGCTTGGAAGGGACTCTAAACAATGAGCAGTTCTTC
CASSLEGTLNNEQFF
>.|.|TRBJ1-1|TRBV5-1
TGCGCCAGCAGCTTACGGCAACAGAACACTGAAGCTTTCTTT
CASSLRQQNTEAFF
>.|.|TRBJ1-5|TRBV6-5
TGTGCCAGCAGTTACTTCGCGGATAGCAATCAGCCCCAGCATTTT
CASSYFADSNQPQHF
>.|.|TRBJ2-7|TRBV6-5
TGTGCCAGCAGTTACCCCGAGGCCGAGCAGTACTTC
CASSYPEAEQYF
>.|.|TRBJ1-6|TRBV27
TGTGCCAGCAGTTGGTCCGAAGGGAGCTTTAGTTCACCCCTCCACTTT
CASSWSEGSFSSPLHF
>TRBD1|.|TRBJ1-5|TRBV6-5
TGTGCCAGCAGTTGGGGACAGGGTGGTCAGCCCCAGCATTTT
CASSWGQGGQPQHF
>.|.|TRBJ1-1|TRBV3-1/TRBV3-2
TGTGCCAGCAGCCAGGGGGTCAGGATCGGCACTGAAGCTTTCTTT
CASSQGVRIGTEAFF
>.|.|TRBJ1-5|TRBV6-6
TGTGCCACGAAGCAGGGGTCCCAGCCCCAGCATTTT
CATKQGSQPQHF